This T cell receptor beta chain was profiled in a study of blood T cell repertoires in COVID-19. Produced via immunoSEQ multiplex PCR; TCRdb's table is partial and in-frame only. The top ten hold about 8.2% of the sample, which has fewer than 650,000 clones, roughly nine tenths seen once. The Seattle patients joined while their infection was active and were tracked longitudinally afterward. V was shortened by 4 bases and J by 11 bases, with 20 bases between the two germline ends. Germline loops: CDR1 LNHDA, CDR2 SQIVND (reference sequence). The CDR3 sequence is 14 residues long. The sequencing input was peripheral blood. The chain carries TRBV19 and TRBJ1-1; tentatively, D is TRBD1 (6 bases). The source is a woman aged 45-60 years with COVID-19, enrolled during active disease. The CDR3, as DNA: TGTGCCAGTAGTACGAGCGAGGACAGCATGAAGGCTTTCTTT. Encoded protein: CASSTSEDSMKAFF.